Following are 7 T cell receptor beta chains from one sample sequenced in a study of blood T cell repertoires in COVID-19. Method: immunoSEQ multiplex PCR; TCRdb's copy keeps in-frame clones and lacks some. The sample has roughly 410,000 clones, 89% seen once. The sample consisted of peripheral blood. These receptors came from a woman aged 40 to 50 with COVID-19, enrolled during active disease.

The CDR3 is CAWSRQIAEAFF. The CDR3 DNA sequence: TGTGCCTGGAGTCGACAGATCGCTGAAGCTTTCTTT. The J gene is TRBJ1-1, the V gene TRBV30, with D perhaps TRBD1 (5 bases). The CDR3 is made up of 12 amino acids. Germline values: CDR1 GTSNPN, CDR2 SVGIG (reference sequence). Trimming stripped 2 bases from V and 6 bases from J, with 10 bases between.

The rearrangement uses TRBV30 and TRBJ1-3; 8 bases fit TRBD1. Per germline, CDR1 GTSNPN and CDR2 SVGIG (reference sequence). J gave up 2 bases and V 5 bases, and 5 bases lay outside the gene matches. The CDR3 loop spans 14 amino acids. The CDR3 region has the DNA TGTGCCTGGCAATGGACAGGGACTGGAAACACCATATATTTT. This translates into CAWQWTGTGNTIYF.

This clone was detected only a few times. The chain employs TRBV28 and TRBJ2-4, with TRBD2 as a possible D gene (5 bases). Germline-derived CDR1 and CDR2 are MDHEN and SYDVKM. The CDR3 has 15 amino acids. The V end was cut by 3 bases, the J end by 5 bases, with 14 bases between. The CDR3 coding sequence is TGTGCCAGCAGTTTTGGCGGGCCTACTCAAAACATTCAGTACTTC. It specifies CASSFGGPTQNIQYF.

V usage is TRBV19 and J usage is TRBJ2-1, with 13 nucleotides matching TRBD2. The V segment lost 4 bases and the J segment 0 bases; nucleotides outside the gene matches: 0. Germline values: CDR1 LNHDA, CDR2 SQIVND (reference sequence). This CDR3 is built from 16 residues. Here the CDR3 DNA reads TGTGCCAGTAGTAGGACTAGCGGGAGCTCCTACAATGAGCAGTTCTTC. Translated: CASSRTSGSSYNEQFF.

The rearrangement links TRBV10-3 to TRBJ2-2; TRBD1 matches 9 bases. This CDR3 comprises 14 residues. The germline CDR1 and CDR2 sequences are ENHRY and SYGVKD. V was clipped by 7 bases and J by 6 bases; unmatched bases: 6. The CDR3 bases are TGTGCCATCAACCCGGGACAGGGCGCCGGGGAGCTGTTTTTT. Amino acid sequence: CAINPGQGAGELFF.

The chain carries TRBV3-1 (or the pseudogene TRBV3-2) and TRBJ1-5; 12 positions agree with TRBD1. The junction had 5 bases not matched to a gene; V was cut back by 3 bases and J by 2 bases. Germline lookup yields CDR1 LGHDT and CDR2 YNNKEL (reference sequence). The CDR3 consists of 17 residues. CDR3 amino acids: CASSQTGTGGGNQPQHF. The DNA for the CDR3 is TGTGCCAGCAGCCAGACCGGGACAGGGGGCGGCAATCAGCCCCAGCATTTT.

The V call is TRBV24-1, the J call TRBJ1-5, with 7 positions matching TRBD1. The CDR3 runs 18 residues. The junction had 15 bases not matched to a gene; V was cut back by 8 bases and J by 0 bases. Germline assignment: CDR1 KGHDR and CDR2 SFDVKD. This CDR3 is CATISGTEFSYSNQPQHF. Here the CDR3 DNA reads TGTGCCACCATCTCCGGGACAGAGTTTTCATATAGCAATCAGCCCCAGCATTTT.